This TCR beta chain was sequenced for a study of blood T cells in healthy people across ages. Findings and limits, study-wide: It was not known whether donors were CMV positive (a possible confounder of expanded clonotype changes). The fall in TCR beta diversity per million T cells was roughly linear with age.

On this clonotype: Its antigen is not identified.

Together with a sample-barcoded 5' primer, a J-beta primer mix was included in a second PCR lasting about 7 to 12 cycles. With 12 random nucleotides, a template-switch adaptor tagged each individual cDNA molecule. Individual samples furnished no less than 2.5 million CDR3-containing paired-end reads apiece. TCRdb re-called the 5' RACE reads through MiXCR, storing one row per CDR3 protein. The sample has hundreds of thousands of distinct CDR3 sequences; around 54% are singletons. Trimming cost V 3 bases and J 5 bases; bases outside gene matches: 7. The CDR3 is 14 residues long. Germline values: CDR1 SGHRS, CDR2 YFSETQ.

This sequence joins TRBV5-1 and TRBJ1-1; TRBD1 matches at 7 bases. This receptor was identified in a man aged 60-69 years in good health. Sequences were obtained from blood. The CDR3 spells CASSWRQGGTEAFF. The CDR3 DNA is TGCGCCAGCAGCTGGCGACAGGGAGGGACTGAAGCTTTCTTT.